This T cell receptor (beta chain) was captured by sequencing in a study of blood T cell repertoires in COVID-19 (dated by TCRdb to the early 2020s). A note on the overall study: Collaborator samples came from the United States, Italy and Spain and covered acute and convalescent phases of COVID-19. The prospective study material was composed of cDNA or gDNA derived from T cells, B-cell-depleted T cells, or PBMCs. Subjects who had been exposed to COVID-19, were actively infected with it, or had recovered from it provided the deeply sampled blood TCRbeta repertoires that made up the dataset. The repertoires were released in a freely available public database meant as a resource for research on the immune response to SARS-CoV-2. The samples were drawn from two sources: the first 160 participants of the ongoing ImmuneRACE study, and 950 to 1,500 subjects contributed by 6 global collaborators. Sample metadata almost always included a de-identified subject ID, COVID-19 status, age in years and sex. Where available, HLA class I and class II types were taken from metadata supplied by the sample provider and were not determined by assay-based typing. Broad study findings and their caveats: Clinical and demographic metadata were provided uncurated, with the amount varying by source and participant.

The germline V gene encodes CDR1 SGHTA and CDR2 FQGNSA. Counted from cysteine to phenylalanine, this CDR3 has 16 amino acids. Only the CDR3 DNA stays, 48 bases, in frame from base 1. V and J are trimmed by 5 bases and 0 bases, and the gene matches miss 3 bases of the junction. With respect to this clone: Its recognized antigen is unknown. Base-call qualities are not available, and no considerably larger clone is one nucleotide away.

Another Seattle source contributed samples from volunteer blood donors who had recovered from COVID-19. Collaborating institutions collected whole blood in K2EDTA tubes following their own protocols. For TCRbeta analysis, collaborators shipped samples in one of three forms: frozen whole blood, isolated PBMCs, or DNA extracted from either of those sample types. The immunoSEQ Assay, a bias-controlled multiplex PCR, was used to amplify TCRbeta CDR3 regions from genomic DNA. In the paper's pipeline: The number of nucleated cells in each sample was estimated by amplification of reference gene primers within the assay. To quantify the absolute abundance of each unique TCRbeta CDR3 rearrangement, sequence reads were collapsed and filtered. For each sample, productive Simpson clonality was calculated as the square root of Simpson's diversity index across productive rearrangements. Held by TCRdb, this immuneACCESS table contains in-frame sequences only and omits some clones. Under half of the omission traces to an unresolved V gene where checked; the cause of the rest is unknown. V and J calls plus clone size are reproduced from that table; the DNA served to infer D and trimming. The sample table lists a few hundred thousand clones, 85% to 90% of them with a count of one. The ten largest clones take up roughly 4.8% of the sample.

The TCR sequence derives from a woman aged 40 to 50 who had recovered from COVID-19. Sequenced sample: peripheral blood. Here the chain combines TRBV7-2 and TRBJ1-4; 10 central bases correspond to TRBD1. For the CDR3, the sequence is CASSLGTGATNEKLFF. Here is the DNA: TGTGCCAGCAGCCTAGGGACAGGGGCAACTAATGAAAAACTGTTTTTT.